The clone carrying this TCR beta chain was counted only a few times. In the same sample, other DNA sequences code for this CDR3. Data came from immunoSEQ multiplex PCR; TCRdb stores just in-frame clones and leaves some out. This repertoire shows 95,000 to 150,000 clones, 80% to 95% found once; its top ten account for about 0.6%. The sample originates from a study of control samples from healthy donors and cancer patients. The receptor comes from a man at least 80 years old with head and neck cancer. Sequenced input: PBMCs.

The CDR3 sequence: CASSLGDRVTEAFF. As DNA, the CDR3 is TGCGCCAGCAGCTTGGGGGACAGGGTGACTGAAGCTTTCTTT. The genes are TRBV5-1 and TRBJ1-1; 9 positions agree with TRBD1. Germline values: CDR1 SGHRS, CDR2 YFSETQ. V gave up 0 bases and J gave up 5 bases; unmatched junction bases: 2. The CDR3 length is 14 residues.